This T cell receptor beta chain was found in a study of blood T cell repertoires in COVID-19. The overall study: The United States, Italy and Spain were the sources of the acute and convalescent COVID-19 samples.

Germline loops: CDR1 SGDLS, CDR2 YYNGEE. Unmatched junction bases numbered 4, after V lost 0 bases and J lost 4 bases. CDR3 size: 14 residues. Per the authors' pipeline: Reference gene primer amplification gave nucleated cell count estimates. TCRdb's table, derived via immunoSEQ multiplex PCR, lists solely in-frame clones and lacks some. V and J calls and clone size follow that table, whereas D and trimming were derived from the DNA. The sample holds approximately 210,000 clones; 80% to 90% are singletons and the top ten take 4.5% to 5.5%. This clonotype was sampled from a woman in her 70s with active or convalescent COVID-19. What was sequenced was peripheral blood. The chain is built from TRBV9 and TRBJ2-7, with 7 bases aligning to TRBD2. As DNA, the CDR3 is TGTGCCAGCAGCGTAGCCCCGGGAGGATACGAGCAGTACTTC. This sequence encodes CASSVAPGGYEQYF.